This TCR beta chain was identified in a study of cytomegalovirus exposure and HLA in healthy donors. Comment on this clone: Its antigen is still unknown.

The germline V gene encodes CDR1 MNHEY and CDR2 SMNVEV (reference sequence). The CDR3 covers 13 residues. Unmatched junction bases numbered 3, after V lost 6 bases and J lost 5 bases. Primers for the PCR totalled 60 Vbeta and 13 Jbeta. Data came from immunoSEQ multiplex PCR; TCRdb stores just in-frame clones and leaves some out. This sample carries 140,000 to 150,000 clones, under 90% of them seen once, and the ten largest clones take around 4.4%. General study points: V- and J-gene trimming of TCR beta was linked (in a later analysis) to a missense DCLRE1C variant.

Material: PBMCs. This chain links TRBV27 with TRBJ1-5, with 8 bases lining up with TRBD1. The TCR sequence derives from a man between 35 and 55 years old in good health and CMV-seronegative. The CDR3 coding sequence is TGTGCCAGCAGCCGGACAGGGCATCAGCCCCAGCATTTT. It specifies CASSRTGHQPQHF.